This TCR beta chain appears in the sequencing data of a study of blood T cells in healthy people across ages. Trimming pared 6 bases from V and 2 bases from J, leaving 11 bases between. Looked up from germline, CDR1 is WSHSY and CDR2 is SAAADI. The CDR3 has 14 residues. PCR was performed a second time for about 7 to 11 cycles using a sample-barcoded 5' primer and a J-beta primer mix. TCRdb reprocessed the 5' RACE reads via MiXCR and lists one record per CDR3 protein. The profile shows about 1.6 million distinct CDR3 sequences, about 35% of them singletons. This TCR came from a woman aged 25 to 45 in good health. The sequencing input was blood. V and J are TRBV10-2 and TRBJ1-5; D not resolved. Here the CDR3 DNA reads TGCGCCAGCAGACGGGGAGATGGCAATCAGCCCCAGCATTTT. This translates into CASRRGDGNQPQHF.